This T cell receptor beta chain was recorded in a study of a mutant IDH1 vaccine in newly diagnosed glioma. Turning to the study itself: Once 4-6 weeks had passed after radiotherapy alone, vaccination started, or it started with temozolomide cycles. Among treated patients, about 60% were male and about 40% female, and mean age was approximately 40 years.

Assay: immunoSEQ multiplex PCR; the TCRdb copy retains only in-frame clones and omits some. The data contain tens of thousands of clones, 65% to 85% of them singletons. This CDR3 comprises 15 residues. V gave up 4 bases and J gave up 2 bases, with 13 bases separating them. Germline assignment: CDR1 SGHKS and CDR2 YYEKEE (reference sequence). Time point noted: week 47, end of study. Topical imiquimod was applied with each vaccine dose, which held 300 ug of mutant IDH1 20-mer peptide. Donors had new WHO grade 3 or 4 IDH1-mutant, ATRX-lost astrocytomas. Of note for this clone: Its antigen is currently unknown.

Study conclusions and caveats: Changes to the top peripheral T cell clonotypes appeared unrelated to pseudoprogression.

V is TRBV5-5 and J is TRBJ1-5, with a possible D match to TRBD1 (6 bases). This material consisted of PBMCs, taken from a glioma patient whose treatment included an IDH1 peptide vaccine. This clonotype was sampled from a woman under 40 with glioma. Some clones in this sample may be carry-over from other donors' samples. The DNA for the CDR3 is TGTGCCAGCAGCGGCCTAGGGGGGGGCAATCAGCCCCAGCATTTT. As protein: CASSGLGGGNQPQHF.